This T cell receptor beta chain was obtained from a study of cytomegalovirus exposure and HLA in healthy donors. CDR1 and CDR2 from the germline V gene are SGDLS and YYNGEE. The CDR3 is made up of 13 amino acids. V gave up 3 bases and J gave up 2 bases, with 9 bases separating them. PCR used 60 Vbeta primers and 13 Jbeta primers. The method was immunoSEQ multiplex PCR; TCRdb's version includes in-frame clones alone and lacks a portion of them. This table holds some 90,000 clones, roughly 77% found once. Notes on this clone: Its antigen is currently unknown.

General observations from the study: In a later analysis, parvovirus B19, influenza, CMV and Epstein-Barr virus appeared linked to several top co-occurrence clusters. A few of the chains that were CMV-associated were confirmed in vitro to be specific for CMV antigens.

Nominal health characterized the donors when sampled, though unrecorded immune exposures were likely. This receptor was obtained from a human donor in good health. The chain carries TRBV9 and TRBJ2-7; TRBD1 might be the D (5 bases). The sequenced sample was PBMCs. The CDR3 protein is CASSGQGTYEQYF. The CDR3 DNA reads TGTGCCAGCAGCGGGCAGGGAACCTACGAGCAGTACTTC.